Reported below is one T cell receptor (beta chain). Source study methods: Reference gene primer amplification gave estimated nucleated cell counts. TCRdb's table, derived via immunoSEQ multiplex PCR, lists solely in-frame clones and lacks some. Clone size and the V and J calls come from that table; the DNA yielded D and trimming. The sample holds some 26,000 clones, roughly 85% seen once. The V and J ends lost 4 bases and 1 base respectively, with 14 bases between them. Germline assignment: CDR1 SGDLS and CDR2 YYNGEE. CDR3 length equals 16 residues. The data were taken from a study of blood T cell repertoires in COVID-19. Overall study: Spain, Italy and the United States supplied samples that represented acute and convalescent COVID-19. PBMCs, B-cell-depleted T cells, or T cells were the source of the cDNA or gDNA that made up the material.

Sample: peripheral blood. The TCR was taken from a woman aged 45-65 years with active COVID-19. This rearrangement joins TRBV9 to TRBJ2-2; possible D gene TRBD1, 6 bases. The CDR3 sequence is CASSIRDKLNTGELFF. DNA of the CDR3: TGTGCCAGCAGCATCCGGGACAAGTTGAACACCGGGGAGCTGTTTTTT. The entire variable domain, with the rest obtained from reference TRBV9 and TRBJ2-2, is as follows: DSGVTQTPKHLITATGQRVTLRCSPRSGDLSVYWYQQSLDQGLQFLIQYYNGEERAKGNILERFSAQQFPDLHSELNLSSLELGDSALYFCASSIRDKLNTGELFFGEGSRLTVL.